This entry lists 19 T cell receptor beta chains sequenced from one sample in a study of human T cells and chemical hapten exposure. Described time point: pre-sensitization, week 0. Treatment defined: therapeutic diphenylcyclopropenone sensitization with weekly scalp DPC. TCRdb used MiXCR to reprocess the RACE reads, holding one entry per CDR3 protein. The sample consists of about 180,000 distinct CDR3 sequences, around 30% of them appearing once. Sample: whole blood, taken in connection with sensitization to the hapten diphenylcyclopropenone (DPC). The receptors derive from a woman aged 30 to 39 with alopecia areata. Some clones in this sample may be carry-over from other donors' samples.

CDR3 amino acids: CASSQSGTGRAFF. The CDR3 DNA reads TGTGCCAGCAGTCAGTCCGGGACAGGGCGCGCTTTCTTT. This chain links TRBV27 with TRBJ1-1; 9 bases line up with TRBD1. The CDR3 covers 13 residues. CDR1 and CDR2 (germline): MNHEY, SMNVEV (reference sequence). Trimming took 5 bases from V and 11 from J; bases not matched to a gene: 9.

The V and J genes are TRBV7-9 and TRBJ2-5, with D maybe TRBD2 (7 bases). The CDR3 length is 14 residues. Per germline, CDR1 SEHNR and CDR2 FQNEAQ (reference sequence). The V end was cut by 4 bases, the J end by 4 bases, with 13 bases between. As DNA, the CDR3 is TGTGCCAGCAGCTCCTACGGGGGGCTAGAGACCCAGTACTTC. Encoded protein: CASSSYGGLETQYF. Drawing the rest from reference TRBV7-9 and TRBJ2-5, the complete variable domain is DTGVSQNPRHKITKRGQNVTFRCDPISEHNRLYWYRQTLGQGPEFLTYFQNEAQLEKSRLLSDRFSAERPKGSFSTLEIQRTEQGDSAMYLCASSSYGGLETQYFGPGTRLLVL.

This clonotype was seen more than once but under ten times. V usage is TRBV3-1 and J usage is TRBJ2-7; TRBD1 might be the D (6 bases). The CDR3 covers 16 residues. V was cut by 2 bases and J by 2 bases, with 16 bases left in between. Germline V gene lookup returns CDR1 LGHDT and CDR2 YNNKEL (reference sequence). CDR3 sequence: CASSQLGGSGAYEQYF. The CDR3 DNA is TGTGCCAGCAGCCAACTTGGGGGCTCTGGGGCCTACGAGCAGTACTTC.

The chain combines TRBV4-1 with TRBJ2-7; the D gene is possibly TRBD1 (5 bases). Trimming removed 2 bases from V and 3 bases from J, with 14 bases in between. Germline V lookup: CDR1 MGHRA, CDR2 YSYEKL. The CDR3 sequence is 15 residues long. The CDR3 spells CASSQILVGLYEQYF. For the CDR3, the DNA is TGCGCCAGCAGCCAAATTTTGGTGGGGCTCTACGAGCAGTACTTC.

The chain has TRBV20-1 and TRBJ1-1, with no clear D. Germline loops: CDR1 DFQATT, CDR2 SNEGSKA (reference sequence). Trimming shortened V by 4 bases and J by 1 base, and 7 bases separated the two germline ends. This CDR3 comprises 12 residues. The CDR3 loop is CSAMKGNTEAFF. DNA of the CDR3: TGCAGTGCTATGAAAGGGAACACTGAAGCTTTCTTT.

The chain couples TRBV29-1 to TRBJ1-2; D perhaps matches TRBD1 (6 bases). This CDR3 spans 13 amino acids. The V end lost 7 bases, the J end lost 4 bases, and 16 bases lay between the germline ends. Germline V gives CDR1 SQVTM, CDR2 ANQGSEA. CDR3 nucleotides: TGCAGCGCTGCCGAGGGGGTTAGCTATGGCTACACCTTC. Translated: CSAAEGVSYGYTF. The full variable domain, in which reference TRBV29-1 and TRBJ1-2 provide the parts outside the CDR3, is SAVISQKPSRDICQRGTSLTIQCQVDSQVTMMFWYRQQPGQSLTLIATANQGSEATYESGFVIDKFPISRPNLTFSTLTVSNMSPEDSSIYLCSAAEGVSYGYTFGSGTRLTVV.

The genes are TRBV7-3 and TRBJ2-1; D possibly uses TRBD1 or TRBD2 (10 bases each). This CDR3 is 22 amino acids long. V dropped 4 bases and J dropped 0 bases, with 31 bases sitting between them. CDR1 is SGHTA, CDR2 FQGTGA, per germline. The CDR3 spells CASSSTGGGRSSGSGSYNEQFF. The DNA of the CDR3 is TGTGCCAGCAGCTCGACAGGGGGCGGAAGATCTAGCGGGAGCGGCTCCTACAATGAGCAGTTCTTC.

This rearrangement joins TRBV4-2 to TRBJ2-7; the match to TRBD1 covers 8 bases. Losses at the gene ends were 4 bases for V and 4 bases for J; bases not matched to a gene: 6. The CDR3 runs 14 residues. Germline V gives CDR1 LGHNA, CDR2 YNFKEQ. This CDR3 is CASSPAQGAYEQYF. The DNA for the CDR3 is TGTGCCAGCAGCCCCGCCCAGGGGGCATACGAGCAGTACTTC.

The chain couples TRBV6-2 or TRBV6-3 to TRBJ1-1; D unclear. Germline CDR1 and CDR2: MNHEY and SVGEGT. The CDR3 contains 14 residues. The V end lost 0 bases, the J end lost 1 base, and 6 bases lay between the germline ends. The CDR3 is CASSYSSRNTEAFF. DNA for the CDR3: TGTGCCAGCAGTTACTCGAGTAGGAACACTGAAGCTTTCTTT.

This clonotype turned up a few times. The chain uses TRBV5-4 and TRBJ2-1, with 7 bases lining up with TRBD2. The CDR3 sequence is 12 residues long. Unmatched junction bases numbered 9, after V lost 4 bases and J lost 14 bases. The germline V gene has CDR1 SGHNT and CDR2 YYREEE (reference sequence). Here the CDR3 DNA reads TGTGCCAGCAGCCCGAATCGGGGGGTGGAGTTCTTC. Translating it yields CASSPNRGVEFF.

V gene TRBV29-1 combines with J gene TRBJ1-1, with 7 bases identical to TRBD1. Looked up from germline, CDR1 is SQVTM and CDR2 is ANQGSEA. The CDR3 is 13 residues long. Trimming took 4 bases from V and 5 from J; bases not matched to a gene: 7. DNA for the CDR3: TGCAGCGTTGGTAGACAGGGATGGACTGAAGCTTTCTTT. It yields the protein CSVGRQGWTEAFF.

The V call is TRBV7-2, the J call TRBJ2-2, with 8 bases lining up with TRBD1. The CDR3 extends over 15 amino acids. J gave up 8 bases and V 3 bases, and 8 bases lay outside the gene matches. Germline V gives CDR1 SGHTA, CDR2 FQGNSA. Written as DNA, the CDR3 is TGTGCCAGCAGCTTCAGACAGGGGTACATTGGGGAGCTGTTTTTT. Amino acids: CASSFRQGYIGELFF.

The J gene is TRBJ2-1, the V gene TRBV18; 7 bases align to TRBD1. V lost 3 bases to trimming and J lost 7 bases; unmatched junction nucleotides: 18. CDR1 KGHSH and CDR2 LQKENI come from the germline V gene. The CDR3 totals 18 residues. DNA of the CDR3: TGTGCCAGCTCACCGTTACTCACACAGGGGCCCTCTTGGAATGAGCAGTTCTTC. Protein: CASSPLLTQGPSWNEQFF.

This rearrangement joins TRBV29-1 to TRBJ2-1, with TRBD2 as a possible D gene (5 bases). The germline CDR1 and CDR2 sequences are SQVTM and ANQGSEA. The V gene lost 0 bases and the J gene lost 2 bases, with 11 bases spanning the gap. This CDR3 contains 15 residues. CDR3 protein: CSVEDLAAPYNEQFF. Here the CDR3 DNA reads TGCAGCGTTGAAGATCTAGCCGCGCCCTACAATGAGCAGTTCTTC.

This clonotype has just a few counts. The CDR3 bases are TGCGCCAGCAGCCAAGATCAGCGGGTGCGTGAAAAACTGTTTTTT. Amino acid sequence: CASSQDQRVREKLFF. The gene calls are TRBV4-3 and TRBJ1-4; D gene uncertain. The CDR3 is 15 amino acids. V gave up 0 bases and J gave up 7 bases, with 12 bases separating them. Germline V gene lookup returns CDR1 LGHNA and CDR2 YSLEER.

This CDR3 reads CASSLAQFAQETQYF. CDR3 coding DNA: TGCGCCAGCAGCTTGGCCCAGTTCGCTCAAGAGACCCAGTACTTC. The chain employs TRBV5-1 and TRBJ2-5; no clear D. The CDR3 covers 15 residues. Germline lookup yields CDR1 SGHRS and CDR2 YFSETQ. The V end lost 0 bases, the J end lost 2 bases, and 11 bases lay between the germline ends.

The chain recombines TRBV28 with TRBJ2-6; D is perhaps TRBD1 (6 bases). Deletions cut 4 bases from V and 4 bases from J, with 23 bases between. Germline V gives CDR1 MDHEN, CDR2 SYDVKM. The CDR3 sequence is 19 residues long. The CDR3 DNA reads TGTGCCAGCAGTTCCCCTCGAGGCAGGGGATCAGGGGGGGCCAACGTCCTGACTTTC. It encodes CASSSPRGRGSGGANVLTF.

This clonotype occurred a few times. The rearrangement joins TRBV29-1 to TRBJ1-1; D remains unclear. Germline V CDR1 and CDR2: SQVTM, ANQGSEA. This CDR3 is 10 amino acids long. Trimming shortened V by 7 bases and J by 6 bases, and 9 bases separated the two germline ends. DNA for the CDR3: TGCAGCGCTAGCGTTTCTGAAGCTTTCTTT. It yields the protein CSASVSEAFF. The whole variable domain, filled in from reference TRBV29-1 and TRBJ1-1, reads SAVISQKPSRDICQRGTSLTIQCQVDSQVTMMFWYRQQPGQSLTLIATANQGSEATYESGFVIDKFPISRPNLTFSTLTVSNMSPEDSSIYLCSASVSEAFFGQGTRLTVV.

The chain employs TRBV20-1 and TRBJ2-5; D not resolved. This CDR3 contains 14 residues. Germline V gene data show CDR1 as DFQATT and CDR2 as SNEGSKA (reference sequence). With 7 bases removed from V and 1 base from J, the gap between germline ends came to 16 bases. The DNA of the CDR3 is TGCAGTGGGGTACCCTGGGGAATCCAAGAGACCCAGTACTTC. Translating it yields CSGVPWGIQETQYF.